This note documents a single T cell receptor beta chain sequence. Per the germline V gene, CDR1 is SGHNT and CDR2 is YYREEE (reference sequence). Trimming removed 2 bases at V and 3 bases at J, with 12 bases between. The CDR3 has 15 residues. The data were obtained in a study of blood T cell repertoires in COVID-19. Study background: Researchers got acute and convalescent COVID-19 samples from the United States, Italy and Spain.

Here immunoSEQ multiplex PCR was the method, and the copy in TCRdb shows in-frame clones only, minus some. The sample gives roughly 260,000 clones, over 80% of which show up once; roughly 3.7% is in the top ten. This chain uses TRBV5-4 with TRBJ1-3; the D gene is possibly TRBD1 (5 bases). This sequence originates from a middle-aged woman with acute or convalescent COVID-19. Source material: peripheral blood. The CDR3 reads CASSFQDRRGNTIYF. Here the CDR3 DNA reads TGTGCCAGCAGCTTCCAAGACAGACGTGGAAACACCATATATTTT.